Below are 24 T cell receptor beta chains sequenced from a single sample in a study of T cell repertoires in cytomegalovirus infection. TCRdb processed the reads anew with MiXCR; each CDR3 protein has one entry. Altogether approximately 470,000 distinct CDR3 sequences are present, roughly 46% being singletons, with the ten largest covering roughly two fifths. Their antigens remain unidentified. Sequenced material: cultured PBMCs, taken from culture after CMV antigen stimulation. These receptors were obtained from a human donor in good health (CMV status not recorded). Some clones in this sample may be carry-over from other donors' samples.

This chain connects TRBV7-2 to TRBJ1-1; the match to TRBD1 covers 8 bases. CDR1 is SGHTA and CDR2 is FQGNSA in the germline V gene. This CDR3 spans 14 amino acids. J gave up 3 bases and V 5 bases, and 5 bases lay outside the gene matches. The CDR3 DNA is TGTGCCAGCAGCCGACAGGGGTCGGACACTGAAGCTTTCTTT. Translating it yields CASSRQGSDTEAFF.

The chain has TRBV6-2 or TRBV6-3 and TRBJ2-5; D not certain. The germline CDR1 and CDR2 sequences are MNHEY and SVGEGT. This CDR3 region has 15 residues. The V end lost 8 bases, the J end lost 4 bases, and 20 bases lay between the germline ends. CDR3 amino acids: CASFNFKALGETQYF. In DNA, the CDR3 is TGTGCCAGCTTCAACTTTAAGGCGTTAGGAGAGACCCAGTACTTC.

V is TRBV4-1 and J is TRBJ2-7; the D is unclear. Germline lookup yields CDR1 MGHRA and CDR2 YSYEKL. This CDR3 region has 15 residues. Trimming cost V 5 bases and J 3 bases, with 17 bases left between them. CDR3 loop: CASSDRAGPSYEQYF. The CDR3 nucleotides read TGCGCCAGCAGCGACCGAGCAGGACCGAGCTACGAGCAGTACTTC.

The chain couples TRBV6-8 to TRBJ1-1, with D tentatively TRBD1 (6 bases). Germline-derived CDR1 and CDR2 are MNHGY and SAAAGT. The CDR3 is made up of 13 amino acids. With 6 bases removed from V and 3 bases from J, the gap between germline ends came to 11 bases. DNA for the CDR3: TGTGCCAGCAGAGGACAGCCTTACACTGAAGCTTTCTTT. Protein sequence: CASRGQPYTEAFF.

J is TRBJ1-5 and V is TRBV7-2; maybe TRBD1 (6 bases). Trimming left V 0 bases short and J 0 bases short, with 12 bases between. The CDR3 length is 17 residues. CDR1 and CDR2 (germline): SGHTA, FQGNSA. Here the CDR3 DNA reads TGTGCCAGCAGCTTAGCACGCAGGGGTTATAGCAATCAGCCCCAGCATTTT. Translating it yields CASSLARRGYSNQPQHF.

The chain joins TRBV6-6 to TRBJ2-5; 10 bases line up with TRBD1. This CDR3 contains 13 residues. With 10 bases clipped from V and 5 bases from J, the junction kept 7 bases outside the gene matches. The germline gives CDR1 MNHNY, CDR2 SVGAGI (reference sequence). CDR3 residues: CATETGGSETQYF. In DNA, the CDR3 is TGTGCCACCGAGACAGGGGGCTCGGAGACCCAGTACTTC.

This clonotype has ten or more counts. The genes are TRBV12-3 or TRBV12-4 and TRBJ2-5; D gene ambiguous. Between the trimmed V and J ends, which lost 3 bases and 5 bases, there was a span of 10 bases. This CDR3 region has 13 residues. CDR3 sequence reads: CASSFRVIETQYF. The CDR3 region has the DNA TGTGCCAGCAGTTTCCGGGTCATTGAGACCCAGTACTTC.

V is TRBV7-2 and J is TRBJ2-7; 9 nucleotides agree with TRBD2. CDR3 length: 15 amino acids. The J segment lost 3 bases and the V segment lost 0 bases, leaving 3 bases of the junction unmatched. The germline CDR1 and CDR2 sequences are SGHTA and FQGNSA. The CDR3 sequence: CASSLAVTSGYEQYF. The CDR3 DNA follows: TGTGCCAGCAGCTTAGCGGTGACTAGCGGCTACGAGCAGTACTTC.

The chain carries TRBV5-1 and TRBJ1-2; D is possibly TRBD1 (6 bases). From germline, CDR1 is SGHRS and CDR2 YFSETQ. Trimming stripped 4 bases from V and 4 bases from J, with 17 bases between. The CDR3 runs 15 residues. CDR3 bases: TGCGCCAGCAGCCTAACGACCGGGACAACCTATGGCTACACCTTC. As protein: CASSLTTGTTYGYTF.

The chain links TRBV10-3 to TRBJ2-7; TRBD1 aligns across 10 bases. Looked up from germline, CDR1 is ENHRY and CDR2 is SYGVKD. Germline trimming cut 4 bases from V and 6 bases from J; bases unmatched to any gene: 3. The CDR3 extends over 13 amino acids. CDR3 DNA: TGTGCCATCAGTGGGGACAGGGGTTCCGAGCAGTACTTC. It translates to CAISGDRGSEQYF.

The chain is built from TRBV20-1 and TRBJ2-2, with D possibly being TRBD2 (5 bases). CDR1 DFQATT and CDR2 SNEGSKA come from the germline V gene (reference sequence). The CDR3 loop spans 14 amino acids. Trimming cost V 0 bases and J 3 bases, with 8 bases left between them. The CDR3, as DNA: TGCAGTGCTAGAGACACCGGGGACACCGGGGAGCTGTTTTTT. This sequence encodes CSARDTGDTGELFF.

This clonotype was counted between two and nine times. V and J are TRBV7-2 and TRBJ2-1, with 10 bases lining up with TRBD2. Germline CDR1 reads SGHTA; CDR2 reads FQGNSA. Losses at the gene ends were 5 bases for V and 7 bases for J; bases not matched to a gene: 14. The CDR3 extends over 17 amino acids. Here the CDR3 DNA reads TGTGCCAGCAGCGTTGAGGTAGCGGGAGGCCAGGGGAATGAGCAGTTCTTC. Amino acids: CASSVEVAGGQGNEQFF.

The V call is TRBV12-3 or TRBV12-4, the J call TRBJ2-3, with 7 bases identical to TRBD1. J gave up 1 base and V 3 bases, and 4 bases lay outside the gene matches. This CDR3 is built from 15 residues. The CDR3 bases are TGTGCCAGCAGTTTCGGGGACAGACGCACAGATACGCAGTATTTT. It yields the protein CASSFGDRRTDTQYF.

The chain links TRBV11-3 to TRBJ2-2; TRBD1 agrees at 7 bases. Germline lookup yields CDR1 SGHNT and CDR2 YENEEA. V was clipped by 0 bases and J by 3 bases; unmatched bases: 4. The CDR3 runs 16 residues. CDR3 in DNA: TGTGCCAGCAGCTTAGAACTCACAGGGGACACCGGGGAGCTGTTTTTT. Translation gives CASSLELTGDTGELFF.

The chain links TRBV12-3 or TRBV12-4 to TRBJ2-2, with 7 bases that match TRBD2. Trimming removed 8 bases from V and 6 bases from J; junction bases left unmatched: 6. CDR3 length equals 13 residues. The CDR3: CASYPGGAGELFF. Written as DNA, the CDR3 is TGTGCCAGCTACCCGGGGGGAGCCGGGGAGCTGTTTTTT.

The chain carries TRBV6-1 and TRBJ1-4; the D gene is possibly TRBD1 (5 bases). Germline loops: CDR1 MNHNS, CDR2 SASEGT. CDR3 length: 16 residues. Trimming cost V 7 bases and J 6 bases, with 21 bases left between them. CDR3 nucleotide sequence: TGTGCCAGCACCCCCCTAGGAGGGACCCCCGATGAAAAACTGTTTTTT. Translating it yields CASTPLGGTPDEKLFF.

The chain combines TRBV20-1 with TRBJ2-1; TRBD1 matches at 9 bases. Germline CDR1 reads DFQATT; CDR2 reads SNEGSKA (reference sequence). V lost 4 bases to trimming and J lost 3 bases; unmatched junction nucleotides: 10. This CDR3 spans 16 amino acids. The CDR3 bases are TGCAGTGCTAAACCGCCTCAGGACAGGGGCTACAATGAGCAGTTCTTC. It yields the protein CSAKPPQDRGYNEQFF.

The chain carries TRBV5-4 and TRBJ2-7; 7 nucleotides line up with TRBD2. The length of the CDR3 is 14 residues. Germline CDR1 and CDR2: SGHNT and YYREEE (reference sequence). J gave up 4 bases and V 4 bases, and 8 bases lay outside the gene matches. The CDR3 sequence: CASSQSGVGYEQYF. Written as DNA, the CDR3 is TGTGCCAGCAGCCAGAGCGGGGTTGGGTACGAGCAGTACTTC.

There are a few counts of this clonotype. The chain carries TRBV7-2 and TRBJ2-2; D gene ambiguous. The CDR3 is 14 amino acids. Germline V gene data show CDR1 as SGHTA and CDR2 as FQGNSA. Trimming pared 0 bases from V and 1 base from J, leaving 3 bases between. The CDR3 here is CASSLAWNTGELFF. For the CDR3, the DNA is TGTGCCAGCAGCTTAGCCTGGAACACCGGGGAGCTGTTTTTT.

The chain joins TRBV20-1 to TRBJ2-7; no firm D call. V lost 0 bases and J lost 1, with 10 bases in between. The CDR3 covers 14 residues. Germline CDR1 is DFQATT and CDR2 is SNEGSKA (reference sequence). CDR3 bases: TGCAGTGCTAGAGATCGCACAGTTTCCTACGAGCAGTACTTC. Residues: CSARDRTVSYEQYF.

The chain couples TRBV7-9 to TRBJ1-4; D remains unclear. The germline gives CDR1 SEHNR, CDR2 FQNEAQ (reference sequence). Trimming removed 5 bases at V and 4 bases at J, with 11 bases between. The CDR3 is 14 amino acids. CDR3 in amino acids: CASSPSGVNEKLFF. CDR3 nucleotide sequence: TGTGCCAGCAGCCCCAGCGGAGTTAATGAAAAACTGTTTTTT. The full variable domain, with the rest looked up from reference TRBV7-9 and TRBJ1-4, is DTGVSQNPRHKITKRGQNVTFRCDPISEHNRLYWYRQTLGQGPEFLTYFQNEAQLEKSRLLSDRFSAERPKGSFSTLEIQRTEQGDSAMYLCASSPSGVNEKLFFGSGTQLSVL.

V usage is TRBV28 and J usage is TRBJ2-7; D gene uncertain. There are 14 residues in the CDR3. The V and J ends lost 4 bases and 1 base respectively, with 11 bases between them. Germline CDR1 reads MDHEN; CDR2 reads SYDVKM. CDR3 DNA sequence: TGTGCCAGCAGTTACCCGGGTAAATCCTACGAGCAGTACTTC. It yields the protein CASSYPGKSYEQYF.

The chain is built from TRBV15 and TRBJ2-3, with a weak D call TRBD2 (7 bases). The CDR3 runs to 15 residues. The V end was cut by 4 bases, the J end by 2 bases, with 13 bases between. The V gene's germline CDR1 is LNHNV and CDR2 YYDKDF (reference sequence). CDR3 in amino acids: CATSTRGALTDTQYF. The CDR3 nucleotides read TGTGCCACCAGCACACGGGGGGCCCTCACAGATACGCAGTATTTT.

CDR3 protein: CASSQLNRGAGNTIYF. The CDR3 DNA reads as TGTGCCAGCAGCCAGTTGAATCGGGGTGCTGGAAACACCATATATTTT. The V call is TRBV14, the J call TRBJ1-3, with D unclear. The CDR3 spans 16 residues. Germline V lookup: CDR1 SGHDN, CDR2 FVKESK. The V end was cut by 3 bases, the J end by 2 bases, with 14 bases between.